The 17 T cell receptor beta chains given below trace back to one sample, sequenced in a study of blood T cell repertoires in COVID-19. The table came from immunoSEQ multiplex PCR; TCRdb's copy has only in-frame clones and leaves some out. The sample lists about 250,000 clones; roughly nine tenths were seen once. What was sequenced was peripheral blood. These TCRs come from a man aged 18 to 29 with active or convalescent COVID-19.

V gene TRBV7-2 combines with J gene TRBJ2-1; TRBD2 aligns across 9 bases. The V gene end was trimmed by 0 bases and the J gene end by 4 bases; junction bases not matched to a gene: 1. The CDR3 sequence is 15 residues long. From germline, CDR1 is SGHTA and CDR2 FQGNSA. The CDR3 nucleotides read TGTGCCAGCAGCTTAGCAGCGGGGGGTTACAATGAGCAGTTCTTC. Its protein product is CASSLAAGGYNEQFF.

This clone appeared once. The chain combines TRBV7-2 with TRBJ1-5, with D tentatively TRBD1 (5 bases). This CDR3 has 16 residues. Trimming removed 2 bases at V and 5 bases at J, with 16 bases between. Germline loops: CDR1 SGHTA, CDR2 FQGNSA. The CDR3 DNA reads TGTGCCAGCAGCTTATCTTTCAGGGTCGGAGATCAGCCCCAGCATTTT. The encoded protein is CASSLSFRVGDQPQHF.

The chain joins TRBV9 to TRBJ1-5; tentative D call: TRBD1 (5 bases). Germline CDR1 and CDR2: SGDLS and YYNGEE. CDR3 size: 14 residues. V lost 4 bases to trimming and J lost 7 bases, with 15 bases between them. Here the CDR3 DNA reads TGTGCCAGCAGCCACTCTTGGGGGGGGCAGCCCCAGCATTTT. Translated: CASSHSWGGQPQHF.

This clone appeared a single time. V is TRBV19 and J is TRBJ2-2; D is possibly TRBD1 (5 bases). V was pared by 2 bases and J by 8 bases, with 9 bases between. There are 13 residues in the CDR3. Looked up from germline, CDR1 is LNHDA and CDR2 is SQIVND (reference sequence). The CDR3 coding sequence is TGTGCCAGTAGTATAAGGGGTGGAGGGGAGCTGTTTTTT. Amino acids: CASSIRGGGELFF.

This chain uses TRBV9 with TRBJ2-3; D gene unclear. Deletions cut 3 bases from V and 0 bases from J, with 5 bases between. The CDR3 is 13 amino acids. Germline V gene lookup returns CDR1 SGDLS and CDR2 YYNGEE. In DNA, the CDR3 is TGTGCCAGCAGCGCCCAAAGCACAGATACGCAGTATTTT. Amino acids: CASSAQSTDTQYF.

This rearrangement joins TRBV6-4 to TRBJ2-3; 9 nucleotides line up with TRBD1. The CDR3 covers 15 residues. The V segment lost 0 bases and the J segment 6 bases; nucleotides outside the gene matches: 4. CDR1 is MRHNA and CDR2 is SNTAGT in the germline V gene. This chain's CDR3 is CASSDSGQGSDTQYF. CDR3 sequence (DNA): TGTGCCAGCAGTGACTCGGGACAGGGTTCGGATACGCAGTATTTT.

This rearrangement joins TRBV3-1 (or the pseudogene TRBV3-2) to TRBJ2-7, with TRBD2 identical over 10 bases. The CDR3 totals 14 residues. Germline V CDR1 and CDR2: LGHDT, YNNKEL (reference sequence). V gave up 1 base and J gave up 6 bases; unmatched junction bases: 3. The CDR3 DNA follows: TGTGCCAGCAGCCAAGTACTAGCGGGACTCGAGCAGTACTTC. Translated, it gives CASSQVLAGLEQYF.

The count of this clone is one. This chain links TRBV2 with TRBJ2-2; D is undetermined. Trimming removed 3 bases from V and 2 bases from J, with 10 bases in between. The CDR3 loop spans 15 amino acids. CDR1 and CDR2 from the germline V gene are SNHLY and FYNNEI. The CDR3 here is CASSDRLLNTGELFF. DNA for the CDR3: TGTGCCAGCAGTGATCGACTTCTAAACACCGGGGAGCTGTTTTTT.

This chain joins TRBV11-2 and TRBJ1-2; perhaps TRBD1 as D (6 bases). Germline CDR1 SGHAT, CDR2 FQNNGV. V was clipped by 0 bases and J by 3 bases, with 14 bases between them. CDR3 size: 16 residues. The CDR3, as DNA: TGTGCCAGCAGCTTAGATTCTGGGGGCGGATACTATGGCTACACCTTC. It translates to CASSLDSGGGYYGYTF.

The chain links TRBV27 to TRBJ1-6; 7 nucleotides line up with TRBD1. The CDR3 consists of 16 residues. V dropped 3 bases and J dropped 0; count of bases not matched to a gene: 2. CDR1 is MNHEY and CDR2 is SMNVEV in the germline V gene (reference sequence). The CDR3 coding sequence is TGTGCCAGCAGTTTTTGGGACAGCTCCTATAATTCACCCCTCCACTTT. Translated: CASSFWDSSYNSPLHF.

This chain connects TRBV27 to TRBJ1-2; a possible D gene is TRBD1 (5 bases). Germline CDR1 and CDR2: MNHEY and SMNVEV (reference sequence). CDR3 size: 14 residues. V dropped 6 bases and J dropped 4 bases, with 15 bases sitting between them. The CDR3 reads CASSTSGLSYGYTF. The CDR3 DNA is TGTGCCAGCAGCACATCGGGACTCAGCTATGGCTACACCTTC.

The genes are TRBV18 and TRBJ2-2; D gene unclear. Germline V CDR1 and CDR2: KGHSH, LQKENI. There are 13 residues in the CDR3. V was clipped by 1 base and J by 4 bases, with 4 bases between them. Here the CDR3 reads CASSPRSTGELFF. Here the CDR3 DNA reads TGTGCCAGCTCACCACGGAGCACCGGGGAGCTGTTTTTT.

The chain is built from TRBV7-9 and TRBJ1-2; 7 bases align to TRBD1. The CDR3 has 13 residues. Germline V CDR1 and CDR2: SEHNR, FQNEAQ (reference sequence). V dropped 5 bases and J dropped 4; count of bases not matched to a gene: 4. The CDR3 DNA sequence: TGTGCCAGCAGCACGGGACAGACCTATGGCTACACCTTC. Translation: CASSTGQTYGYTF.

The chain recombines TRBV5-6 with TRBJ2-5; TRBD2 agrees at 11 bases. This CDR3 contains 16 residues. Germline CDR1 reads SGHDT; CDR2 reads YYEEEE. Trimming took 5 bases from V and 0 from J; bases not matched to a gene: 6. CDR3 region: CASRDRTSGYQETQYF. CDR3 bases: TGTGCCAGCAGAGACAGGACTAGCGGGTACCAAGAGACCCAGTACTTC.

The J gene is TRBJ2-5, the V gene TRBV11-3, with 8 bases aligning to TRBD1. Unmatched junction bases numbered 9, after V lost 5 bases and J lost 4 bases. The germline V gene has CDR1 SGHNT and CDR2 YENEEA. The CDR3 has 15 residues. CDR3 sequence (DNA): TGTGCCAGCAGCCGGGCATCCGGGACAGGAGAGACCCAGTACTTC. Translating it yields CASSRASGTGETQYF.

The chain employs TRBV9 and TRBJ2-1; 14 bases match TRBD2. CDR1 is SGDLS and CDR2 is YYNGEE in the germline V gene. V shed 4 bases, J shed 8 bases, and the junction held 11 bases outside the gene matches. There are 17 residues in the CDR3. CDR3 in amino acids: CASSFGTSGSGLHEQFF. For the CDR3, the DNA is TGTGCCAGCAGCTTCGGGACTAGCGGGAGTGGTTTGCATGAGCAGTTCTTC. The complete variable domain, with remaining parts taken from reference TRBV9 and TRBJ2-1, reads DSGVTQTPKHLITATGQRVTLRCSPRSGDLSVYWYQQSLDQGLQFLIQYYNGEERAKGNILERFSAQQFPDLHSELNLSSLELGDSALYFCASSFGTSGSGLHEQFFGPGTRLTVL.

This rearrangement joins TRBV4-1 to TRBJ2-1, with 12 bases identical to TRBD1. CDR3 length: 20 amino acids. The germline V gene has CDR1 MGHRA and CDR2 YSYEKL. Trimming removed 3 bases from V and 6 bases from J; junction bases left unmatched: 18. For the CDR3, the DNA is TGCGCCAGCAGCCATCTCCTCATGCAGGGACAGGGGGCCGGGCTCAATGAGCAGTTCTTC. Translated: CASSHLLMQGQGAGLNEQFF.